These 19 T cell receptor beta chains were all obtained from the same sample, sequenced in a study of blood T cell repertoires in COVID-19. Measured with immunoSEQ multiplex PCR; TCRdb has only the in-frame clones, and not every one. The repertoire holds over 200,000 clones, about nine tenths seen once, with under 7.5% in the top ten. The specimen sequenced was peripheral blood. The receptors here all came from a man aged 55 to 70 who had recovered from COVID-19.

In the case of this clone: Lacking the conserved final phenylalanine or tryptophan, this CDR3 likely reflects a read error. It is unclear where the CDR3 begins or ends on the DNA, so no DNA is shown, and the CDR3 is as TCRdb lists it. The chain carries TRBV19 and TRBJ1-3; the table's D call TRBD1 went unverified against the DNA. Germline loops: CDR1 LNHDA, CDR2 SQIVND (reference sequence). The CDR3 spans 12 residues, counting both ends. The CDR3 spells CASRDGDRTLMV.

This clone was picked up one time. The V call is TRBV29-1, the J call TRBJ2-6; D gene unclear. The V gene lost 4 bases and the J gene lost 0 bases, with 4 bases spanning the gap. Germline V gene data show CDR1 as SQVTM and CDR2 as ANQGSEA. The CDR3 runs to 13 residues. The CDR3 nucleotides read TGCAGCGTTGCATCCTCTGGGGCCAACGTCCTGACTTTC. This sequence encodes CSVASSGANVLTF.

The chain links TRBV5-6 to TRBJ1-6, with D unclear. The CDR3 covers 14 residues. Germline V gene lookup returns CDR1 SGHDT and CDR2 YYEEEE. The V and J ends lost 2 bases and 10 bases respectively, with 13 bases between them. Here the CDR3 reads CASSFYGRESPLHF. CDR3 coding DNA: TGTGCCAGCAGCTTTTACGGGCGGGAGTCACCCCTCCACTTT.

V and J are TRBV28 and TRBJ2-7; TRBD1 aligns across 8 bases. The CDR3 loop spans 14 amino acids. Trimming cost V 3 bases and J 5 bases; bases outside gene matches: 6. Looked up from germline, CDR1 is MDHEN and CDR2 is SYDVKM. The CDR3 nucleotides are TGTGCCAGCAGTTTTCGACAGGGGAGGAACGAGCAGTACTTC. Amino acid sequence: CASSFRQGRNEQYF.

This clone is a singleton in its sample. The genes are TRBV9 and TRBJ1-5, with a weak D call TRBD1 (5 bases). The germline V gene has CDR1 SGDLS and CDR2 YYNGEE. The germline V and J ends were trimmed by 4 bases and 0 bases, with 14 bases remaining between them. The CDR3 sequence is 16 residues long. CDR3 region: CASSYGGGDSNQPQHF. The CDR3 coding sequence is TGTGCCAGCAGCTATGGAGGAGGGGATAGCAATCAGCCCCAGCATTTT.

As regards this clone: The sample has other DNA sequences that encode this CDR3 too. This chain connects TRBV3-1 (or the pseudogene TRBV3-2) to TRBJ1-6, with 7 positions matching TRBD1. Germline V lookup: CDR1 LGHDT, CDR2 YNNKEL (reference sequence). The V segment lost 1 base and the J segment 6 bases; nucleotides outside the gene matches: 3. This CDR3 has 15 residues. CDR3 sequence (DNA): TGTGCCAGCAGCCAAGGCGACAGGGCTAATTCACCCCTCCACTTT. It yields the protein CASSQGDRANSPLHF.

The rearrangement links TRBV27 to TRBJ1-2; D ambiguous. This CDR3 spans 15 amino acids. Germline CDR1 reads MNHEY; CDR2 reads SMNVEV (reference sequence). The ends were cut back, 0 bases at V and 0 bases at J, with 8 bases in the middle. The CDR3 here is CASSLSAATNYGYTF. CDR3 DNA sequence: TGTGCCAGCAGTTTATCGGCGGCGACTAACTATGGCTACACCTTC.

The rearrangement links TRBV27 to TRBJ1-2; a weak D match, TRBD1 (6 bases). CDR1 is MNHEY, CDR2 SMNVEV, per germline (reference sequence). The germline V and J ends were trimmed by 5 bases and 2 bases, with 12 bases remaining between them. There are 14 residues in the CDR3. For the CDR3, the DNA is TGTGCCAGCAGTCCCCGGACAGAGAACTATGGCTACACCTTC. This sequence encodes CASSPRTENYGYTF.

The gene calls are TRBV5-8 and TRBJ2-5, with D possibly being TRBD1 (6 bases). Germline V gene lookup returns CDR1 SGHTS and CDR2 YDEGEE. The V end lost 4 bases, the J end lost 2 bases, and 15 bases lay between the germline ends. There are 15 residues in the CDR3. CDR3 amino acids: CASSAGQGRQETQYF. In DNA, the CDR3 is TGTGCCAGCAGCGCCGGGCAGGGGCGGCAAGAGACCCAGTACTTC.

V usage is TRBV28 and J usage is TRBJ2-1; TRBD2 matches at 8 bases. CDR3 length: 15 residues. Trimming cost V 11 bases and J 3 bases; bases outside gene matches: 12. Looked up from germline, CDR1 is MDHEN and CDR2 is SYDVKM. The CDR3 sequence: CAHKKAGGLYNEQFF. The CDR3 DNA is TGTGCCCATAAAAAGGCGGGAGGACTCTACAATGAGCAGTTCTTC.

The chain employs TRBV7-2 and TRBJ1-5, with D possibly being TRBD1 (5 bases). Per germline, CDR1 SGHTA and CDR2 FQGNSA. The CDR3 loop spans 13 amino acids. Between the trimmed V and J ends, which lost 5 bases and 6 bases, there was a span of 11 bases. The CDR3 DNA reads as TGTGCCAGCAGCGTTAAGCAGGGTCAGCCCCAGCATTTT. Amino acids: CASSVKQGQPQHF. Supplemented by reference TRBV7-2 and TRBJ1-5, the full variable domain reads GAGVSQSPSNKVTEKGKDVELRCDPISGHTALYWYRQSLGQGLEFLIYFQGNSAPDKSGLPSDRFSAERTGGSVSTLTIQRTQQEDSAVYLCASSVKQGQPQHFGDGTRLSIL.

The chain links TRBV18 to TRBJ1-2; D unresolved. In germline, CDR1 is KGHSH, CDR2 LQKENI. This CDR3 region has 14 residues. Trimming took off 11 bases at V and 1 base at J, with 17 bases between the two ends. The chain's CDR3 is CAGVNTGNNYGYTF. CDR3 DNA sequence: TGTGCCGGGGTTAACACGGGAAATAACTATGGCTACACCTTC.

This chain uses TRBV2 with TRBJ2-3; a weak D match, TRBD2 (6 bases). CDR3 length: 15 residues. The germline V and J ends were trimmed by 4 bases and 9 bases, with 20 bases remaining between them. The germline gives CDR1 SNHLY, CDR2 FYNNEI. The CDR3 protein is CASSAHSSLGRTQYF. CDR3 nucleotides: TGTGCCAGCAGTGCCCACAGCAGTCTGGGGAGGACGCAGTATTTT. Based on the CDR3 plus reference TRBV2 and TRBJ2-3, the full variable domain is EPEVTQTPSHQVTQMGQEVILRCVPISNHLYFYWYRQILGQKVEFLVSFYNNEISEKSEIFDDQFSVERPDGSNFTLKIRSTKLEDSAMYFCASSAHSSLGRTQYFGPGTRLTVL.

The chain couples TRBV18 to TRBJ1-2; D unresolved. There are 13 residues in the CDR3. From germline, CDR1 is KGHSH and CDR2 LQKENI. V was cut by 4 bases and J by 2 bases, with 8 bases left in between. DNA of the CDR3: TGTGCCAGCTCACTGTCGGGAAACTATGGCTACACCTTC. It translates to CASSLSGNYGYTF.

This clone appeared a single time. This chain uses TRBV9 with TRBJ2-2; TRBD2 aligns across 15 bases. Trimming at V came to 3 bases and at J to 3 bases, leaving 6 bases not matched to a gene. Germline V gene lookup returns CDR1 SGDLS and CDR2 YYNGEE. This CDR3 has 18 amino acids. The CDR3 region is CASSAGLAGGADTGELFF. The CDR3 nucleotides are TGTGCCAGCAGCGCGGGACTAGCGGGGGGCGCCGACACCGGGGAGCTGTTTTTT.

This chain uses TRBV20-1 with TRBJ2-7; the D gene is possibly TRBD2 (6 bases). Trimming took 3 bases from V and 4 from J, leaving 13 bases between them. The CDR3 totals 13 residues. Germline CDR1 reads DFQATT; CDR2 reads SNEGSKA (reference sequence). The DNA for the CDR3 is TGCAGTGCTAGTCCCTCTGCGGGGTACGAGCAGTACTTC. Residues: CSASPSAGYEQYF.

The V gene is TRBV4-1, the J gene TRBJ1-5; D remains ambiguous. The CDR3 runs to 13 residues. Trimming took off 4 bases at V and 7 bases at J, with 11 bases between the two ends. CDR1 is MGHRA and CDR2 is YSYEKL in the germline V gene. The CDR3 loop reads CASSLLVRQPQHF. CDR3 bases: TGCGCCAGCAGCCTTTTAGTGAGGCAGCCCCAGCATTTT.

The rearrangement joins TRBV7-3 to TRBJ2-3; D might be TRBD2 (6 bases). Germline V lookup: CDR1 SGHTA, CDR2 FQGTGA. The V end was cut by 5 bases, the J end by 2 bases, with 17 bases between. The CDR3 has 16 residues. In DNA, the CDR3 is TGTGCCAGCAGCCCCCTTGGGGCGGGACTCACAGATACGCAGTATTTT. It yields the protein CASSPLGAGLTDTQYF.

The V and J genes are TRBV5-8 and TRBJ1-1, with 7 bases aligning to TRBD1. The CDR3 has 15 residues. J gave up 1 base and V 4 bases, and 7 bases lay outside the gene matches. In germline, CDR1 is SGHTS, CDR2 YDEGEE. The CDR3 sequence is CASSMTGRPNTEAFF. In DNA, the CDR3 is TGTGCCAGCAGCATGACAGGGCGGCCGAACACTGAAGCTTTCTTT.